A selection of T cell receptor beta chains follows, all from one sample in a study of sequential checkpoint blockade in melanoma. Repertoires were generated with immunoSEQ multiplex PCR, while TCRdb's copy carries only in-frame clones and drops some. The sample has about 4,000 clones; approximately 33% are singletons. Sequencing used tumor tissue (inferred from file names), obtained from a patient given nivolumab and ipilimumab in sequence. These receptors came from a human donor with melanoma. Each CDR3 is given with its conserved first and last residue. Fields, in order: D gene, V gene, clone size, J gene, CDR3 protein, CDR3 DNA. A D gene is named only where the DNA matches it firmly. A row's size may be missing; if present it is once, few, many or a size class.

D: -; V: TRBV6-8; size: -; J: TRBJ1-2; CDR3: CASSFQGHYGYTF; DNA: TGTGCCAGCAGTTTCCAGGGCCACTATGGCTACACCTTC
D: -; V: TRBV25-1; size: once; J: TRBJ2-2; CDR3: CASSDPFGAGELFF; DNA: -
D: TRBD2; V: TRBV18; size: -; J: TRBJ2-5; CDR3: CASSPRGGETQYF; DNA: TGTGCCAGCTCGCCCCGGGGGGGAGAGACCCAGTACTTC
D: -; V: TRBV11-3; size: few; J: TRBJ1-1; CDR3: CASSLGGGSTEAFF; DNA: TGTGCCAGCAGCTTGGGAGGGGGGAGCACTGAAGCTTTCTTT
D: -; V: TRBV15; size: few; J: TRBJ2-1; CDR3: CATSRDTGSNEQFF; DNA: TGTGCCACCAGCAGAGATACAGGGAGCAATGAGCAGTTCTTC
D: TRBD1; V: TRBV6-8; size: few; J: TRBJ1-2; CDR3: CASSGTGTLYGYTF; DNA: TGTGCCAGCAGTGGGACAGGGACCCTCTATGGCTACACCTTC
D: -; V: TRBV28; size: large; J: TRBJ2-3; CDR3: CASSLGGFSTDTQYF; DNA: TGTGCCAGCAGTTTAGGCGGGTTTAGCACAGATACGCAGTATTTT
D: -; V: TRBV28; size: -; J: TRBJ2-7; CDR3: CASSPRGAYEQYF; DNA: TGTGCCAGCAGCCCAAGGGGCGCCTACGAGCAGTACTTC
D: -; V: TRBV29-1; size: -; J: TRBJ2-1; CDR3: CSVGVRQYAGYNEQFF; DNA: TGCAGCGTTGGAGTCCGACAGTACGCTGGGTACAATGAGCAGTTCTTC
D: TRBD1; V: TRBV28; size: once; J: TRBJ1-1; CDR3: CASSLWGQGYNTEAFF; DNA: TGTGCCAGCAGTTTATGGGGACAGGGCTATAACACTGAAGCTTTCTTT
D: -; V: TRBV6-8; size: -; J: TRBJ2-3; CDR3: CASSSLILTDTQYF; DNA: TGTGCCAGCAGTTCCTTGATTTTGACAGATACGCAGTATTTT
D: TRBD1; V: TRBV29-1; size: -; J: TRBJ1-2; CDR3: CSYPDRVSLGGYTF; DNA: TGCAGCTATCCGGACAGGGTCTCTTTGGGTGGCTACACCTTC
D: -; V: TRBV28; size: medium-sized; J: TRBJ1-2; CDR3: CASSLVGFGYTF; DNA: TGTGCCAGCAGTTTAGTGGGATTTGGCTACACCTTC
D: TRBD2; V: TRBV6-8; size: -; J: TRBJ2-3; CDR3: CASSYGLAGVVNTQYF; DNA: TGTGCCAGCAGTTACGGACTAGCGGGAGTGGTTAATACGCAGTATTTT
D: TRBD2; V: TRBV9; size: few; J: TRBJ2-7; CDR3: CASSVGLAGVRYEQYF; DNA: TGTGCCAGCAGCGTAGGACTAGCGGGAGTGCGCTACGAGCAGTACTTC
D: -; V: TRBV14; size: -; J: TRBJ1-3; CDR3: CASSAQGFGNTIYF; DNA: TGTGCCAGCAGTGCGCAGGGCTTTGGAAACACCATATATTTT
D: -; V: TRBV12-5; size: once; J: TRBJ2-2; CDR3: CASGLDRTANTGELFF; DNA: TGTGCTAGTGGTTTGGATCGGACTGCGAACACCGGGGAGCTGTTTTTT
D: -; V: TRBV15; size: once; J: TRBJ2-5; CDR3: CATSTEEWEAGTQYF; DNA: TGTGCCACCAGCACTGAGGAGTGGGAGGCCGGGACCCAGTACTTC
D: -; V: TRBV19; size: -; J: TRBJ2-3; CDR3: CASSMSSGPDTQYF; DNA: TGTGCCAGTAGTATGAGTTCCGGGCCAGATACGCAGTATTTT
D: TRBD1; V: TRBV28; size: -; J: TRBJ2-3; CDR3: CASSTQGAFTDTQYF; DNA: TGTGCCAGCAGCACACAGGGGGCGTTCACAGATACGCAGTATTTT
D: TRBD1; V: TRBV6-8; size: few; J: TRBJ2-5; CDR3: CAIRPGQGKETQYF; DNA: TGTGCCATCAGACCGGGACAGGGAAAAGAGACCCAGTACTTC
D: -; V: TRBV6-8; size: medium-sized; J: TRBJ2-1; CDR3: CASSYYGSLGNEQFF; DNA: TGTGCCAGCAGTTACTACGGCTCCTTGGGGAATGAGCAGTTCTTC
D: -; V: TRBV11-3; size: -; J: TRBJ2-3; CDR3: CASSLGLSTDTQYF; DNA: TGTGCTAGCAGCTTAGGGCTAAGCACAGATACGCAGTATTTT
D: TRBD2; V: TRBV12-5; size: -; J: TRBJ2-1; CDR3: CASGLGAPGLAGGQFF; DNA: TGTGCTAGTGGTTTGGGGGCCCCGGGACTAGCGGGCGGGCAGTTCTTC
D: -; V: TRBV30; size: medium-sized; J: TRBJ1-1; CDR3: CAWRERGGTEAFF; DNA: TGTGCCTGGAGGGAGAGAGGGGGCACTGAAGCTTTCTTT
D: TRBD2; V: TRBV11-1; size: -; J: TRBJ2-5; CDR3: CASSRGVREGRGETQYF; DNA: TGTGCCAGCAGCCGAGGTGTGCGGGAGGGCCGGGGAGAGACCCAGTACTTC
D: TRBD1; V: TRBV7-6; size: few; J: TRBJ2-5; CDR3: CASSLRTGGRGETQYF; DNA: TGTGCCAGCAGCCTCCGGACAGGGGGTAGAGGGGAGACCCAGTACTTC
D: TRBD1; V: TRBV23-1; size: -; J: TRBJ2-5; CDR3: CASSLRTGKTQYF; DNA: TGCGCCAGCAGCCTTAGGACAGGGAAAACCCAGTACTTC
D: -; V: TRBV5-1; size: -; J: TRBJ2-1; CDR3: CASSIGSGHNEQFF; DNA: TGCGCCAGCAGCATAGGGTCCGGTCACAATGAGCAGTTCTTC
D: -; V: TRBV5-1; size: -; J: TRBJ2-3; CDR3: CASSPGRASGTDTQYF; DNA: TGCGCCAGCAGCCCTGGGCGGGCCTCGGGAACAGATACGCAGTATTTT